Each of the 3 T cell receptor beta chains below was sequenced from the same sample in a study of T cell responses to AZD1222 COVID-19 vaccine. Libraries were prepared by immunoSEQ multiplex PCR; TCRdb keeps only in-frame clonotypes and omits some of them. The repertoire holds about 89,000 clones, with around nine tenths as singletons. Sequenced material: peripheral blood, taken 28 days after the second AZD1222 dose. Every receptor here comes from an adult who received the AZD1222 COVID-19 vaccine.

The gene calls are TRBV10-3 and TRBJ1-1, with D perhaps matching TRBD1 (5 bases). Trimming cost V 3 bases and J 2 bases, with 10 bases left between them. There are 14 residues in the CDR3. From germline, CDR1 is ENHRY and CDR2 SYGVKD. CDR3 in amino acids: CAISDDQGNTEAFF. CDR3 coding DNA: TGTGCCATCAGTGATGATCAGGGTAACACTGAAGCTTTCTTT.

The V and J genes are TRBV9 and TRBJ2-1; possibly TRBD2 for D (5 bases). The V and J ends lost 3 bases and 6 bases respectively, with 13 bases between them. Germline values: CDR1 SGDLS, CDR2 YYNGEE. The CDR3 is made up of 14 amino acids. Here the CDR3 DNA reads TGTGCCAGCAGCGCGAGGGTAGGACTCAATGAGCAGTTCTTC. The encoded protein is CASSARVGLNEQFF.

This chain uses TRBV19 with TRBJ1-4; no clear D gene. The CDR3 totals 14 residues. V was cut by 7 bases and J by 1 base, with 10 bases left in between. Germline V gives CDR1 LNHDA, CDR2 SQIVND (reference sequence). CDR3 in amino acids: CASNPRLTNEKLFF. Written as DNA, the CDR3 is TGTGCCAGTAATCCCAGACTAACTAATGAAAAACTGTTTTTT.